A selection of T cell receptor beta chains follows, all from one sample in a study of CXCR3-negative and CXCR3-positive naive CD8 T cells. Following a re-call of the 5' RACE reads, TCRdb has one entry per CDR3 protein and lacks DNA. The listing contains about 90,000 distinct CDR3 sequences. Sequencing was done on a sample of naive CXCR3+ CD8+ T cells from blood. The source is a human donor in good health. Some clones in this sample may be carry-over from other donors' samples. The CDR3 runs from the conserved cysteine through the conserved F or W. Each record gives: CDR3 protein, J gene, V gene.

CDR3 protein: CASSPGVNTEAFF
J gene: TRBJ1-1
V gene: TRBV4-2

CDR3 protein: CASSPSQPNYGYTF
J gene: TRBJ1-2
V gene: TRBV4-1

CDR3 protein: CASSYILGNNQPQHF
J gene: TRBJ1-5
V gene: TRBV6-6

CDR3 protein: CASSQEGYTEAFF
J gene: TRBJ1-1
V gene: TRBV4-1

CDR3 protein: CASSVDKNEQFF
J gene: TRBJ2-1
V gene: TRBV9

CDR3 protein: CSVQWTGEPQYF
J gene: TRBJ2-5
V gene: TRBV29-1

CDR3 protein: CASSHRGAEAFF
J gene: TRBJ1-1
V gene: TRBV6-5

CDR3 protein: CASSFFRPRPNSPLHF
J gene: TRBJ1-6
V gene: TRBV28

CDR3 protein: CSGGTGDYEQYF
J gene: TRBJ2-7
V gene: TRBV29-1

CDR3 protein: CATSPAWTGDTGELFF
J gene: TRBJ2-2
V gene: TRBV24-1

CDR3 protein: CASTQMNTEAFF
J gene: TRBJ1-1
V gene: TRBV6-2/TRBV6-3

CDR3 protein: CASSSDREVEAFF
J gene: TRBJ1-1
V gene: TRBV12-3/TRBV12-4

CDR3 protein: CASSGTGAEQYF
J gene: TRBJ2-7
V gene: TRBV5-1

CDR3 protein: CASSSGHLNTEAFF
J gene: TRBJ1-1
V gene: TRBV7-9

CDR3 protein: CASSQALQGYGNTIYF
J gene: TRBJ1-3
V gene: TRBV4-1

CDR3 protein: CASSQDGPGGTNNEQFF
J gene: TRBJ2-1
V gene: TRBV4-3

CDR3 protein: CASSLDKANQPQHF
J gene: TRBJ1-5
V gene: TRBV14

CDR3 protein: CASSPPGQHQETQYF
J gene: TRBJ2-5
V gene: TRBV18

CDR3 protein: CASSSRFSWAGSRTDTQYF
J gene: TRBJ2-3
V gene: TRBV27

CDR3 protein: CASILRREGYTGELFF
J gene: TRBJ2-2
V gene: TRBV12-3/TRBV12-4

CDR3 protein: CASSTHPGGDPFF
J gene: TRBJ1-1
V gene: TRBV28

CDR3 protein: CASSLAAEGTSGLTDTQYF
J gene: TRBJ2-3
V gene: TRBV7-9

CDR3 protein: CASSSGTGVFYEQYF
J gene: TRBJ2-7
V gene: TRBV19

CDR3 protein: CASSLRLAGVPYEQYF
J gene: TRBJ2-7
V gene: TRBV27

CDR3 protein: CASRALDRVETQYF
J gene: TRBJ2-5
V gene: TRBV6-6

CDR3 protein: CASSSTSGRAPEQFF
J gene: TRBJ2-1
V gene: TRBV3-1

CDR3 protein: CSVEGGQDPSSAHGYTF
J gene: TRBJ1-2
V gene: TRBV29-1

CDR3 protein: CASSLARSLDEQYF
J gene: TRBJ2-7
V gene: TRBV5-1

CDR3 protein: CASSPGLASGNEQFF
J gene: TRBJ2-1
V gene: TRBV14

CDR3 protein: CASSAHDSSNQPQHF
J gene: TRBJ1-5
V gene: TRBV9

CDR3 protein: CASRHGLAGIYEQYF
J gene: TRBJ2-7
V gene: TRBV6-6

CDR3 protein: CASSQVGTGRSYGYTF
J gene: TRBJ1-2
V gene: TRBV4-1

CDR3 protein: CASSHALGASTDTQYF
J gene: TRBJ2-3
V gene: TRBV4-2

CDR3 protein: CASSRELADYYNEQFF
J gene: TRBJ2-1
V gene: TRBV5-1

CDR3 protein: CASSDQGNVGTGELFF
J gene: TRBJ2-2
V gene: TRBV2